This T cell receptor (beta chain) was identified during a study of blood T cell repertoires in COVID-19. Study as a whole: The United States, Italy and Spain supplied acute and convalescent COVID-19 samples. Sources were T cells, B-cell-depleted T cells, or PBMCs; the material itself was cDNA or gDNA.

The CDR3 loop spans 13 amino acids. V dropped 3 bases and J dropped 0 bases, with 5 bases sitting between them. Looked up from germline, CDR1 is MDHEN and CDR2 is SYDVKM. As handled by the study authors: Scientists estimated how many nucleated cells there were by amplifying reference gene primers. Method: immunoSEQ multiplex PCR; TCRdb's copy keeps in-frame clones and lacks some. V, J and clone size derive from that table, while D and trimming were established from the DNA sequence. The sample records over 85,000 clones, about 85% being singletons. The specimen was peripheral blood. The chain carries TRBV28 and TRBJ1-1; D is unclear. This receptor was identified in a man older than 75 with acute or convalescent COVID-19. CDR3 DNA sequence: TGTGCCAGCAGTTTTCCGGTGAACACTGAAGCTTTCTTT. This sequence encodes CASSFPVNTEAFF.